The rows below give T cell receptor beta chains drawn from one sample of a study of cytomegalovirus exposure and HLA in healthy donors. Some clones are missing from TCRdb's copy, which holds only in-frame ones; the method was immunoSEQ multiplex PCR. The table records about 94,000 clones, over 60% of them present only once. What was sequenced was PBMCs. The receptors shown here come from a man aged 25 to 40 in good health and CMV-seronegative. CDR3s include the opening cysteine and the closing phenylalanine or tryptophan. D genes are given only for firm matches. Size is stated for part of the rows, as once, few or many counts, or as a class when the clone is expanded.

v_gene: TRBV28
d_gene: TRBD2
j_gene: TRBJ2-7
abundance: .
CDR3aa: CASSLFLGLAGITYEQYF
CDR3nt: TGTGCCAGCAGTTTATTCCTTGGTTTAGCGGGGATCACCTACGAGCAGTACTTC

v_gene: TRBV28
d_gene: .
j_gene: TRBJ2-7
abundance: .
CDR3aa: CASRGPSPYEQYF
CDR3nt: TGTGCGAGCCGAGGCCCGTCCCCCTACGAGCAGTACTTC

v_gene: TRBV5-1
d_gene: TRBD2
j_gene: TRBJ2-1
abundance: .
CDR3aa: CASSLAVEGGNEQFF
CDR3nt: TGCGCCAGCAGCTTGGCCGTGGAGGGAGGGAATGAGCAGTTCTTC

v_gene: TRBV6-5
d_gene: TRBD1
j_gene: TRBJ2-7
abundance: .
CDR3aa: CASSLGTGGLYEQYF
CDR3nt: TGTGCCAGCAGTTTAGGGACAGGGGGCCTGTACGAGCAGTACTTC

v_gene: TRBV6-5
d_gene: .
j_gene: TRBJ1-6
abundance: .
CDR3aa: CASSYRGIKNSPLHF
CDR3nt: TGTGCCAGCAGTTACCGGGGGATTAAAAATTCACCCCTCCACTTT

v_gene: TRBV7-9
d_gene: TRBD2
j_gene: TRBJ2-1
abundance: few
CDR3aa: CASSLDIVGGRGDNEQFF
CDR3nt: TGTGCCAGCAGCTTAGATATTGTAGGCGGGAGAGGCGACAATGAGCAGTTCTTC

v_gene: TRBV4-2
d_gene: TRBD2
j_gene: TRBJ2-1
abundance: .
CDR3aa: CASSQRGLAGNSYNEQFF
CDR3nt: TGTGCCAGCAGCCAGAGGGGACTAGCGGGGAACTCCTACAATGAGCAGTTCTTC

v_gene: TRBV6-4
d_gene: .
j_gene: TRBJ1-5
abundance: .
CDR3aa: CASSAETGQPQHF
CDR3nt: TGTGCCAGCAGTGCCGAAACTGGTCAGCCCCAGCATTTT

v_gene: TRBV7-2
d_gene: TRBD2
j_gene: TRBJ2-3
abundance: few
CDR3aa: CASSNSGSADTQYF
CDR3nt: TGTGCCAGCAGCAATAGCGGGAGCGCAGATACGCAGTATTTT

v_gene: TRBV7-9
d_gene: .
j_gene: TRBJ1-2
abundance: .
CDR3aa: CASSPHSGFYGYTF
CDR3nt: TGTGCCAGCAGCCCCCATAGCGGATTCTATGGCTACACCTTC

v_gene: TRBV29-1
d_gene: .
j_gene: TRBJ1-2
abundance: once
CDR3aa: CSVSTRSYGYTF
CDR3nt: TGCAGCGTCTCGACTAGGTCATATGGCTACACCTTC

v_gene: TRBV6-1
d_gene: .
j_gene: TRBJ2-1
abundance: few
CDR3aa: CASQTEPGSYNEQFF
CDR3nt: TGTGCCAGCCAGACCGAGCCAGGTTCCTACAATGAGCAGTTCTTC

v_gene: TRBV28
d_gene: TRBD1
j_gene: TRBJ1-1
abundance: .
CDR3aa: CASSSDRGRFRTEAFF
CDR3nt: TGTGCCAGCAGTTCCGACAGGGGGCGTTTTCGCACTGAAGCTTTCTTT

v_gene: TRBV9
d_gene: .
j_gene: TRBJ2-3
abundance: .
CDR3aa: CASSRGRSTDTQYF
CDR3nt: TGTGCCAGCAGCCGCGGAAGGAGCACAGATACGCAGTATTTT

v_gene: TRBV19
d_gene: .
j_gene: TRBJ1-5
abundance: .
CDR3aa: CASSIWDIPNQPQHF
CDR3nt: TGTGCCAGTAGTATTTGGGACATTCCCAATCAGCCCCAGCATTTT